The entry that follows covers one TCR beta chain sequence. Its antigen is still unknown. These data belong to a study of cytomegalovirus exposure and HLA in healthy donors. The study's findings and limits: A later analysis linked about 17,000 TCR beta sequences to HLA alleles at 0.05 false discovery rate.

The CDR3 extends over 15 amino acids. V was clipped by 6 bases and J by 7 bases; unmatched bases: 9. Germline CDR1 LNHDA, CDR2 SQIVND (reference sequence). Researchers ran the PCR with 60 Vbeta and 13 Jbeta primers. Sequencing used immunoSEQ multiplex PCR; TCRdb keeps in-frame clones, though not all of them. The sample totals 60,000 to 90,000 clones. Sample: PBMCs. The sequence derives from a woman in her 40s in good health and CMV-seropositive. The chain recombines TRBV19 with TRBJ1-6; TRBD1 aligns across 7 bases. The CDR3 DNA is TGTGCCAGTAGGGCTACGACAGGGCTGAATTCACCCCTCCACTTT. The encoded protein is CASRATTGLNSPLHF.